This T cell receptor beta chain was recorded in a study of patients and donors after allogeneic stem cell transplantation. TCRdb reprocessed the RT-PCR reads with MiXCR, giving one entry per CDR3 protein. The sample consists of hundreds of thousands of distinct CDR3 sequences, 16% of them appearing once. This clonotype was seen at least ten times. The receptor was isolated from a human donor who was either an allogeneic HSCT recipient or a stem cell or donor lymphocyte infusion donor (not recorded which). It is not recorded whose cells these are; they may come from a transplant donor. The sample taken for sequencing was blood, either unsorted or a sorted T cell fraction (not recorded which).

The CDR3 sequence: CASSSSGPAKNIQYF. The CDR3 coding sequence is TGTGCCAGCAGCTCCTCAGGGCCAGCCAAAAACATTCAGTACTTC. The chain recombines TRBV7-2 with TRBJ2-4; D might be TRBD1 (5 bases). V was pared by 4 bases and J by 0 bases, with 10 bases between. From germline, CDR1 is SGHTA and CDR2 FQGNSA. The CDR3 is 15 residues long.